The rows below give T cell receptor beta chains drawn from one sample of a study of persistence of HIV-infected CD4 T cells. These receptors are not linked to any known antigen. Produced via immunoSEQ multiplex PCR; TCRdb's table is partial and in-frame only. The sample lists 10,000 to 15,000 clones; roughly 71% were seen once. The sequencing here drew on CD4+ T cells sorted from PBMCs after approximately 20-hour stimulation, taken from a patient who received antiretroviral therapy. These receptors were taken from an adult man with HIV who was CMV-seropositive. CDR3s include the opening cysteine and the closing phenylalanine or tryptophan. The order of the fields is D gene, V gene, clone size, J gene, CDR3 protein, CDR3 DNA. A D gene is named only where the DNA matches it firmly. Size is omitted from some rows. Given values are once, few, many or a class for expanded clones.

TRBD2	TRBV27	NA	TRBJ2-3	CASSPRLVSGGADTQYF	TGTGCCAGCAGTCCAAGACTAGTCAGCGGGGGGGCAGATACGCAGTATTTT
TRBD2	TRBV5-4	few	TRBJ2-1	CASSRSSGGKNEQFF	TGTGCCAGCAGCCGTTCTAGCGGGGGGAAAAATGAGCAGTTCTTC
NA	TRBV3-1/TRBV3-2	NA	TRBJ1-4	CASSQQGNNEKLFF	TGTGCCAGCAGCCAGCAGGGGAATAATGAAAAACTGTTTTTT
TRBD1	TRBV9	few	TRBJ2-5	CASSPDPHRQGREETQYF	TGTGCCAGCAGCCCCGACCCGCACAGACAGGGGCGGGAAGAGACCCAGTACTTC
TRBD2	TRBV28	NA	TRBJ2-7	CASRPPAGAYEQYF	TGTGCCAGCAGGCCCCCAGCGGGGGCCTACGAGCAGTACTTC
NA	TRBV10-2	NA	TRBJ1-4	CASSGLGANEKLFF	TGCGCCAGCAGTGGACTTGGGGCTAATGAAAAACTGTTTTTT
NA	TRBV7-8	medium-sized	TRBJ1-2	CASSLVTTAAYGYTF	TGTGCCAGCAGCTTAGTCACCACGGCCGCCTATGGCTACACCTTC
NA	TRBV6-4	few	TRBJ2-2	CASSVGDTGELFF	TGTGCCAGCAGTGTCGGGGACACCGGGGAGCTGTTTTTT
TRBD1	TRBV3-1/TRBV3-2	NA	TRBJ1-1	CASSQGGQGAEAFF	TGTGCCAGCAGCCAAGGCGGACAGGGGGCTGAAGCTTTCTTT
NA	TRBV5-1	NA	TRBJ2-7	CASSYPDGAYEQYF	TGCGCCAGCAGCTACCCGGACGGAGCCTACGAGCAGTACTTC
TRBD2	TRBV5-4	NA	TRBJ2-1	CASSEVAGGHNEQFF	TGTGCCAGCAGCGAGGTAGCGGGGGGACACAATGAGCAGTTCTTC
NA	TRBV14	few	TRBJ1-3	CASSQVSSTIYF	TGTGCCAGCAGCCAAGTCAGTTCCACCATATATTTT
TRBD2	TRBV6-5	NA	TRBJ2-7	CASSRVSGPYEQYF	TGTGCCAGCAGTCGAGTTAGCGGGCCCTACGAGCAGTACTTC
NA	TRBV6-5	NA	TRBJ1-4	CASSYGEGTGEKLFF	TGTGCCAGCAGTTACGGCGAAGGGACCGGAGAAAAACTGTTTTTT
TRBD1	TRBV7-2	NA	TRBJ2-7	CASSPRTGLHEQYF	TGTGCCAGCAGCCCCCGGACAGGGCTACACGAGCAGTACTTC
NA	TRBV2	once	TRBJ2-2	CACRGSPGELFF	TGTGCCTGCAGGGGTTCCCCCGGGGAGCTGTTTTTT
TRBD2	TRBV5-1	NA	TRBJ2-2	CASTSRGGDTGELFF	TGCGCCAGCACCTCCCGGGGGGGCGACACCGGGGAGCTGTTTTTT
NA	TRBV28	NA	TRBJ1-2	CASSHGGAFSEINYGYTF	TGTGCCAGCAGCCATGGGGGGGCTTTTTCCGAGATTAACTATGGCTACACCTTC